This is a list of T cell receptor beta chains from one sample in a study of blood T cell repertoires in COVID-19. The method was immunoSEQ multiplex PCR; TCRdb's version includes in-frame clones alone and lacks a portion of them. The data hold under 250,000 clones, with about nine tenths observed a single time. The material sequenced was peripheral blood. These receptors were collected from a man aged 45-65 years with COVID-19, enrolled during active disease. Both conserved end residues are part of each CDR3. The order of the fields is J gene, V gene, clone size, D gene, CDR3 length, CDR3 protein, CDR3 DNA. D genes are given only for firm matches. Only some rows state a clone size, as once, few, many or a class for expanded clones.

TRBJ2-3,TRBV2,NA,NA,13,CASVRDSTDTQYF,TGTGCCAGCGTGCGGGATAGCACAGATACGCAGTATTTT
TRBJ2-1,TRBV19,NA,TRBD2,14,CASTGLAEYNEQFF,TGTGCCAGTACCGGACTAGCGGAATACAATGAGCAGTTCTTC
TRBJ2-1,TRBV27,NA,TRBD2,20,CASSFRTSGGKKGSYNEQFF,TGTGCCAGCAGTTTCCGGACTAGCGGGGGCAAAAAGGGGTCCTACAATGAGCAGTTCTTC
TRBJ1-5,TRBV19,once,TRBD1,15,CASSIVHRGNQPQHF,TGTGCCAGTAGTATAGTCCACAGGGGGAATCAGCCCCAGCATTTT
TRBJ1-2,TRBV7-7,NA,NA,13,CASSPGRGGGYTF,TGTGCCAGCAGCCCCGGGCGGGGAGGGGGCTACACCTTC
TRBJ1-1,TRBV20-1,once,NA,10,CSASSAGAFF,TGCAGTGCTAGTAGCGCGGGGGCTTTCTTT
TRBJ1-6,TRBV4-2,many,NA,16,CASSQDSLGGNSPLHF,TGTGCCAGCAGCCAAGACAGTTTGGGGGGGAATTCACCCCTCCACTTT
TRBJ2-1,TRBV29-1,NA,TRBD2,14,CSVEQLAGYNEQFF,TGCAGCGTTGAACAGCTAGCGGGATACAATGAGCAGTTCTTC
TRBJ2-2,TRBV7-6,once,NA,15,CASSRRDTNTGELFF,TGTGCCAGCAGCCGCCGGGACACTAACACCGGGGAGCTGTTTTTT
TRBJ2-7,TRBV28,NA,NA,16,CASSSPWRLYSYEQYF,TGTGCCAGCAGTTCCCCCTGGCGGTTATACTCCTACGAGCAGTACTTC
TRBJ2-3,TRBV12-5,NA,NA,14,CASGYRLTTDTQYF,TGTGCTAGTGGTTACCGACTCACCACAGATACGCAGTATTTT
TRBJ2-3,TRBV7-6,NA,TRBD2,16,CASSLAIAGGTDTQYF,TGTGCCAGCAGCTTAGCGATAGCGGGGGGGACAGATACGCAGTATTTT
TRBJ2-5,TRBV29-1,NA,TRBD1,13,CSVERGQQETQYF,TGCAGCGTTGAAAGGGGACAGCAAGAGACCCAGTACTTC
TRBJ2-1,TRBV7-6,NA,TRBD2,17,CASSLRTSGRANPEQFF,TGTGCCAGCAGCTTACGGACTAGCGGGAGGGCTAACCCTGAGCAGTTCTTC
TRBJ2-2,TRBV11-3,NA,TRBD2,15,CASSSGLAGTGELFF,TGTGCCAGCAGCTCGGGACTAGCGGGAACCGGGGAGCTGTTTTTT
TRBJ1-2,TRBV5-4,NA,TRBD1,14,CASSLQGADYGYTF,TGTGCCAGCAGCTTACAGGGGGCCGACTATGGCTACACCTTC
TRBJ1-4,TRBV19,NA,NA,14,CASRDSQINEKLFF,TGTGCCAGTAGGGACAGCCAAATTAATGAAAAACTGTTTTTT
TRBJ2-3,TRBV29-1,NA,TRBD2,15,CSVAKAGGPPDTQYF,TGCAGCGTTGCAAAAGCGGGGGGCCCTCCGGATACGCAGTATTTT
TRBJ1-2,TRBV6-4,NA,NA,17,CASSDPISEASNYGYTF,TGTGCCAGCAGTGACCCCATTTCGGAGGCCTCAAACTATGGCTACACCTTC
TRBJ2-7,TRBV5-5,NA,NA,16,CASSPPLRGLSYEQYF,TGTGCCAGCAGCCCACCACTTCGCGGCCTCTCCTACGAGCAGTACTTC
TRBJ1-1,TRBV9,NA,TRBD1,14,CASTRTGTNTEAFF,TGTGCCAGCACTAGGACAGGGACTAACACTGAAGCTTTCTTT
TRBJ2-5,TRBV20-1,NA,NA,11,CSAVRQETQYF,TGCAGTGCTGTGCGCCAAGAGACCCAGTACTTC
TRBJ2-3,TRBV9,NA,TRBD2,16,CASSVGLAGEADTQYF,TGTGCCAGCAGCGTGGGACTAGCGGGAGAGGCAGATACGCAGTATTTT
TRBJ1-6,TRBV5-1,NA,NA,15,CASSLSGIYNSPLHF,TGCGCCAGCAGCTTGTCCGGGATCTATAATTCACCCCTCCACTTT
TRBJ1-6,TRBV6-5,NA,TRBD1,15,CASSPLGQNNSPLHF,TGTGCCAGCAGCCCCCTGGGACAGAATAATTCACCCCTCCACTTT
TRBJ1-2,TRBV6-4,NA,NA,15,CASSDSTGFGYGYTF,TGTGCCAGCAGTGACTCGACGGGATTTGGCTATGGCTACACCTTC
TRBJ2-7,TRBV18,few,TRBD1,15,CASSPRRQGIYEQYF,TGTGCCAGCTCACCGCGGAGACAGGGGATCTACGAGCAGTACTTC
TRBJ2-7,TRBV19,few,TRBD2,15,CASSPGLAGEGEQYF,TGTGCCAGTAGTCCCGGACTAGCGGGTGAGGGCGAGCAGTACTTC
TRBJ1-2,TRBV7-3,NA,NA,15,CASSPSGGLAAGYTF,TGTGCCAGCAGCCCATCCGGGGGTTTGGCGGCTGGCTACACCTTC
TRBJ1-2,TRBV3-1/TRBV3-2,NA,TRBD1,15,CASSHEGQGIPGYTF,TGTGCCAGCAGCCATGAAGGACAGGGTATTCCTGGCTACACCTTC
TRBJ2-7,TRBV6-5,NA,TRBD2,14,CASRHASGNYEQYF,TGTGCCAGCAGGCACGCTAGCGGGAACTACGAGCAGTACTTC
TRBJ2-2,TRBV30,few,TRBD2,14,CAWSEGLEAGELFF,TGTGCCTGGAGTGAAGGACTAGAGGCCGGGGAGCTGTTTTTT
TRBJ1-6,TRBV5-4,few,TRBD1,15,CASSPSGTGDSPLHF,TGTGCCAGCAGCCCGTCCGGGACAGGGGATTCACCCCTCCACTTT